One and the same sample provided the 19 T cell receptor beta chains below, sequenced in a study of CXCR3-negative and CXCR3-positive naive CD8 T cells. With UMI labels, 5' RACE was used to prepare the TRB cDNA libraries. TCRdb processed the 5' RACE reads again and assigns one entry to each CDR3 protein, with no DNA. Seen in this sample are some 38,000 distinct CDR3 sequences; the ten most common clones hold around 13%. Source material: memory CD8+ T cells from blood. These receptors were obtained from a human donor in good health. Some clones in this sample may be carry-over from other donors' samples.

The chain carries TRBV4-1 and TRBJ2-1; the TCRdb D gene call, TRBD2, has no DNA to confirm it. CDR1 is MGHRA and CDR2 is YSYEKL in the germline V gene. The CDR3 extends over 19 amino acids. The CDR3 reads CASSQGGGAGGTFNNEQFF.

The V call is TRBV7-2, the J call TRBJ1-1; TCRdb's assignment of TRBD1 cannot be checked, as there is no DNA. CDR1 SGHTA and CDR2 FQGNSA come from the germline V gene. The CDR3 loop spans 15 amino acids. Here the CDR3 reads CASSPRGRGGTEAFF.

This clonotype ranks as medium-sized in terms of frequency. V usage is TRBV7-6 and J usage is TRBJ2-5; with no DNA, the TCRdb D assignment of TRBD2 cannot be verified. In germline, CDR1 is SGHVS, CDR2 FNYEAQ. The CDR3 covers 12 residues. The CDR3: CASSPEGNLQYF.

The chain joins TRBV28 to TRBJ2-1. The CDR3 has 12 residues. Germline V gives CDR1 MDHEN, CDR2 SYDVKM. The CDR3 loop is CASSLVRNEQFF.

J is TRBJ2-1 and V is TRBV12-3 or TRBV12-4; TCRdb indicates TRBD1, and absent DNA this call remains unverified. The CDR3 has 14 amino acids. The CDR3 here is CASSLTGTYNEQFF.

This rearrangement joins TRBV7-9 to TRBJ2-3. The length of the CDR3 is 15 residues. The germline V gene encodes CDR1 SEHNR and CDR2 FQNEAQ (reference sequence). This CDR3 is CASTDLSYGTDTQYF.

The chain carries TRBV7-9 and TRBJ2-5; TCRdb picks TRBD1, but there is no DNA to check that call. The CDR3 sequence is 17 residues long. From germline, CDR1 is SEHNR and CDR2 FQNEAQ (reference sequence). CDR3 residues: CASSSKGGFATEETQYF.

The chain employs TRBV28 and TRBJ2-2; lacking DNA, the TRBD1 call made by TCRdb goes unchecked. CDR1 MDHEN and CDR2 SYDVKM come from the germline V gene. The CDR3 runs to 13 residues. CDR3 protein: CASSPGIVGELFF.

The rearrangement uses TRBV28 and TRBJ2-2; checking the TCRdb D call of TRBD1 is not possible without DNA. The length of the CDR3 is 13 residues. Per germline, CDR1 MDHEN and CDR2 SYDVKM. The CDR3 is CASLQGDTGELFF.

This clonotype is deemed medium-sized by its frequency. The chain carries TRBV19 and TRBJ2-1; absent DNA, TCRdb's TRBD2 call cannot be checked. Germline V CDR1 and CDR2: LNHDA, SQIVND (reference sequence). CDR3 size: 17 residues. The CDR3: CASSIEGLAGPYNEQFF.

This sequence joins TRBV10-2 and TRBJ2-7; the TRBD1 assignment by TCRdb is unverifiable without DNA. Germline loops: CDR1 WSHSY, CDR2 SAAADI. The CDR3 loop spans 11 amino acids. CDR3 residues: CASLDSYEQYF.

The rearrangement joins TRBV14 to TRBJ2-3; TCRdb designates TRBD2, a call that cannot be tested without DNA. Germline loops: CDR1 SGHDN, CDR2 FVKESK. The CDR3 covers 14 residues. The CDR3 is CASSQSRGTDTQYF.

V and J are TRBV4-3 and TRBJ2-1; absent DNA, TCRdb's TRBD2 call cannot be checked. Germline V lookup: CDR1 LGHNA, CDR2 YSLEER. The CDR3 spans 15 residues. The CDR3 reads CASSQTQTAANEQFF.

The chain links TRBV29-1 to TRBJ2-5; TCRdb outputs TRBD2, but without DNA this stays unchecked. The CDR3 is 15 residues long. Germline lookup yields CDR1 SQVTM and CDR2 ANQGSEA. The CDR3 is CSVEVGLASGETQYF.

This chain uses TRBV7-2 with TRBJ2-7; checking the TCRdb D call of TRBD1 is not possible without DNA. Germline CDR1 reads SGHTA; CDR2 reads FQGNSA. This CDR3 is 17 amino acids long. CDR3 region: CASSLVAWTDFTYEQYF.

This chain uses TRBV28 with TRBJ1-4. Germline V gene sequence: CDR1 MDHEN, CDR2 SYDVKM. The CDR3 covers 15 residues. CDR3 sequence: CASSFPEATNEKLFF. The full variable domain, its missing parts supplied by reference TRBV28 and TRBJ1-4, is DVKVTQSSRYLVKRTGEKVFLECVQDMDHENMFWYRQDPGLGLRLIYFSYDVKMKEKGDIPEGYSVSREKKERFSLILESASTNQTSMYLCASSFPEATNEKLFFGSGTQLSVL.

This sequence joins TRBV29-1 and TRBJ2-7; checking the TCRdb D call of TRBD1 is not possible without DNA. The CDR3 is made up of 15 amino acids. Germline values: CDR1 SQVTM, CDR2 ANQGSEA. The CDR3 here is CSVEERGQGSYEQYF.

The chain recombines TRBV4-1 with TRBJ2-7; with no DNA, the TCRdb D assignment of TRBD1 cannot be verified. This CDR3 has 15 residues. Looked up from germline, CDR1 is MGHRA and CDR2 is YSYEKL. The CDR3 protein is CASSQVSAGAWEQYF.

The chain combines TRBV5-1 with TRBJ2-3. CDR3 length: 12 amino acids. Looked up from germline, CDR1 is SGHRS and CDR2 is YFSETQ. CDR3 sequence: CASSYTSDTQYF.